The clone carrying this T cell receptor (beta chain) was recorded many times. The authors amplified TCR beta CDR3 regions from RNA transcripts. First-round RT-PCR relied on HTBI primers, and a second-round multiplex PCR came next. TCRdb fed the multiplex PCR reads into MiXCR, producing one record per CDR3 protein. The table records a few hundred thousand distinct CDR3 sequences, about 17% of them present only once. This entry belongs to a study of Graves' ophthalmopathy and Graves' hyperthyroidism. The V gene lost 1 base and the J gene lost 5 bases, with 14 bases spanning the gap. Looked up from germline, CDR1 is GTSNPN and CDR2 is SVGIG (reference sequence). The CDR3 spans 14 residues.

The material sequenced was peripheral blood. The chain combines TRBV30 with TRBJ1-1; D is possibly TRBD1 (5 bases). This sequence was found in a woman between 18 and 29 years old with Graves' ophthalmopathy. The CDR3 DNA is TGTGCCTGGAGTGCGGGGTCAGGGCTAACTGAAGCTTTCTTT. It encodes CAWSAGSGLTEAFF.